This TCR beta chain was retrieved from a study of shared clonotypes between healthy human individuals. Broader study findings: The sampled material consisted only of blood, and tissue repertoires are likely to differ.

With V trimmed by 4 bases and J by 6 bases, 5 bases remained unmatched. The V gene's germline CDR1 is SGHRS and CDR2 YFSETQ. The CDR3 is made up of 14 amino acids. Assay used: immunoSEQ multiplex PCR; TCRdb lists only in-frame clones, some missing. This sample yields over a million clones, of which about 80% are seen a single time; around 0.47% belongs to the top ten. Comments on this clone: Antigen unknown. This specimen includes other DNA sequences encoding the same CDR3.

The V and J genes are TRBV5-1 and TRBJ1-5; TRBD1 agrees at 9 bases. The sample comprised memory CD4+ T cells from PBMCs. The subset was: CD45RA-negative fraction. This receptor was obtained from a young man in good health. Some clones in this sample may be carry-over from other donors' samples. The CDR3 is CASSLDRGSQPQHF. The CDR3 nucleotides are TGCGCCAGCAGCCTGGACAGGGGAAGTCAGCCCCAGCATTTT.